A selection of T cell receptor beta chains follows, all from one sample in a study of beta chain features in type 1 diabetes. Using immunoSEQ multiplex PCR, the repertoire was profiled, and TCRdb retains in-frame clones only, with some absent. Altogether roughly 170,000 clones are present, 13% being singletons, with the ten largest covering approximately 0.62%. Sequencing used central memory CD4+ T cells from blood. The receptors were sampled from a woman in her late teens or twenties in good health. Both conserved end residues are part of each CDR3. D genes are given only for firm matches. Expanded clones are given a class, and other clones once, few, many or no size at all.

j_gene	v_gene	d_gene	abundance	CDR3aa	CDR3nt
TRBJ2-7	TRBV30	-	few	CAWSARVLQYF	TGTGCCTGGAGCGCCCGGGTTCTTCAGTACTTC
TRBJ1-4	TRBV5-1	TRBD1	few	CASSPQGARSEKLFF	TGCGCCAGCAGTCCCCAGGGGGCGCGAAGTGAAAAACTGTTTTTT
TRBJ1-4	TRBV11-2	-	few	CASSYQRAQNNEKLFF	TGTGCCAGCAGCTACCAGCGGGCCCAAAACAATGAAAAACTGTTTTTT
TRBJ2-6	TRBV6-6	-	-	CASRYSGANVLTF	TGTGCCAGCAGGTACTCTGGGGCCAACGTCCTGACTTTC
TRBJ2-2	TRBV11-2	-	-	CASSLDRSRGNTGELFF	TGTGCCAGCAGCTTAGATCGGTCCAGGGGAAACACCGGGGAGCTGTTTTTT
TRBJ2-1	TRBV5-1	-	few	CASSLASQDNEQFF	TGCGCCAGCAGCTTGGCTTCACAGGACAATGAGCAGTTCTTC
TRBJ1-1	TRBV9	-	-	CASSVRGTNTEAFF	TGTGCCAGCAGCGTCAGGGGCACTAACACTGAAGCTTTCTTT
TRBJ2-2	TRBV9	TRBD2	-	CASSVVYGLARGNGELFF	TGTGCCAGCAGCGTAGTTTACGGACTAGCGCGGGGGAACGGGGAGCTGTTTTTT
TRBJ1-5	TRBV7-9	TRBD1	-	CASSTDRGSQPQHF	TGTGCCAGCAGCACGGACAGGGGTAGCCAGCCCCAGCATTTT
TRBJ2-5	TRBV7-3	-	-	CASSRLGLAQETQYF	TGTGCCAGCAGCCGACTGGGACTGGCCCAAGAGACCCAGTACTTC
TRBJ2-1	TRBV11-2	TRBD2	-	CASSLAGGPYNEQFF	TGTGCCAGCAGCTTAGCGGGAGGACCCTACAATGAGCAGTTCTTC
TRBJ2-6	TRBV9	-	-	CASNGDRGAGANVLTF	TGTGCCAGCAATGGGGATCGCGGGGCTGGGGCCAACGTCCTGACTTTC
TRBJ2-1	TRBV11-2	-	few	CASSFGMAGYNEQFF	TGTGCCAGCAGCTTCGGTATGGCGGGGTACAATGAGCAGTTCTTC
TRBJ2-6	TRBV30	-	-	CAREGNSGANVLTF	TGTGCCCGGGAAGGGAACTCTGGGGCCAACGTCCTGACTTTC
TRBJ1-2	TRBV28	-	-	CASKEAYGYTF	TGTGCCAGCAAGGAGGCCTATGGCTACACCTTC
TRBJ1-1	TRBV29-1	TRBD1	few	CSVGGQRVEAFF	TGCAGCGTGGGGGGACAGAGGGTTGAAGCTTTCTTT
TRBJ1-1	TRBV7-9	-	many	CASSQDQDTEAFF	TGTGCCAGCAGCCAGGATCAGGACACTGAAGCTTTCTTT
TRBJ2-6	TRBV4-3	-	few	CASSQDPGLTFSGANVLTF	TGCGCCAGCAGCCAAGATCCAGGACTTACTTTCTCTGGGGCCAACGTCCTGACTTTC
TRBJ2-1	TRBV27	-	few	CASRATRRNEQFF	TGTGCCAGCAGGGCCACGAGGCGCAATGAGCAGTTCTTC
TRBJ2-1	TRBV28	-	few	CASRSGLLSSYNEQFF	TGTGCCAGCAGAAGCGGACTCTTGAGCTCCTACAATGAGCAGTTCTTC
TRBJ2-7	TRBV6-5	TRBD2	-	CASSYFSGSSHEQYF	TGTGCCAGCAGTTACTTTAGCGGGAGTTCACACGAGCAGTACTTC
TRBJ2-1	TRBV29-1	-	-	CSVESSTDFYNEQFF	TGCAGCGTTGAATCTTCGACGGACTTCTACAATGAGCAGTTCTTC
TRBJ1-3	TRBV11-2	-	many	CASSLEGPYGNTIYF	TGTGCCAGCAGCCTAGAGGGCCCGTATGGAAACACCATATATTTT
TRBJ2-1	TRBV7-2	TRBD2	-	CASSLEAGAHNEQFF	TGTGCCAGCAGCTTAGAAGCGGGAGCCCACAATGAGCAGTTCTTC
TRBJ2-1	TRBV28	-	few	CASSLVVSSSYNEQFF	TGTGCCAGCAGTTTAGTCGTGTCGAGCTCCTACAATGAGCAGTTCTTC
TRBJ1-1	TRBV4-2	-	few	CASSPPYRVPNTEAFF	TGTGCCAGCAGCCCACCTTACAGGGTTCCGAACACTGAAGCTTTCTTT
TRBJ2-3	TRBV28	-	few	CASSSRRLLDTQYF	TGTGCCAGCAGTTCTCGGAGACTGTTAGATACGCAGTATTTT
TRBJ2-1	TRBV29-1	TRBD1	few	CSVRTGPRNNEQFF	TGCAGCGTCCGGACAGGCCCTCGGAACAATGAGCAGTTCTTC
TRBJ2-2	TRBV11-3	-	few	CASSSGGFLPGELFF	TGTGCCAGCAGTTCAGGGGGGTTTTTACCCGGGGAGCTGTTTTTT
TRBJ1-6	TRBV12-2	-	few	CASRFPSGGLDSPLHF	TGTGCAAGTCGCTTCCCCTCGGGGGGACTTGATTCACCCCTCCACTTT
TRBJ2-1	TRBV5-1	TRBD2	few	CASSGASGRTNEQFF	TGCGCCAGCAGCGGGGCTAGCGGGAGAACGAATGAGCAGTTCTTC
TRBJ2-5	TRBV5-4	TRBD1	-	CASSPQGGQQETQYF	TGTGCCAGCAGCCCTCAAGGGGGACAGCAAGAGACCCAGTACTTC
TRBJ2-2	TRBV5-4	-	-	CASSNSNSNTGELFF	TGTGCCAGCAGCAACAGCAATTCGAACACCGGGGAGCTGTTTTTT
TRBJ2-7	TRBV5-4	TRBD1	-	CASSLRPRTGALYEQYF	TGTGCCAGCAGCTTACGTCCTCGGACAGGGGCCCTATACGAGCAGTACTTC
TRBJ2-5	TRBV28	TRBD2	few	CASSRLASGALQETQYF	TGTGCCAGCAGTCGCCTGGCTAGCGGGGCCTTACAAGAGACCCAGTACTTC
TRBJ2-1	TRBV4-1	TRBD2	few	CASSQTGLAGVSPYNEQFF	TGCGCCAGCAGCCAAACGGGACTAGCGGGAGTTTCTCCCTACAATGAGCAGTTCTTC
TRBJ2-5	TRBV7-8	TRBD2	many	CASSSLAGVRGETQYF	TGTGCCAGCAGCTCACTAGCGGGAGTACGAGGAGAGACCCAGTACTTC
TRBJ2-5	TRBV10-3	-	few	CAISESVAPPRAQYF	TGTGCCATCAGTGAGTCGGTAGCGCCTCCAAGGGCCCAGTACTTC
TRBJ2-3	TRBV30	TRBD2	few	CAWTPRPGLALSTDTQYF	TGTGCCTGGACTCCAAGACCGGGACTAGCGCTTAGCACAGATACGCAGTATTTT
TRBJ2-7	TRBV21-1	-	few	CASSKIPPGGQPMNYEQYF	TGTGCCAGCAGCAAGATTCCTCCGGGGGGGCAACCCATGAACTACGAGCAGTACTTC
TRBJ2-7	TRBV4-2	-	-	CASSQENRAVYEQYF	TGTGCCAGCAGCCAAGAAAATCGAGCCGTATACGAGCAGTACTTC
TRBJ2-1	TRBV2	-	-	CASNYENEQFF	TGTGCCAGCAATTATGAGAATGAGCAGTTCTTC
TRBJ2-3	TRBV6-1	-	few	CASSSGADTQYF	TGTGCCAGCAGTTCAGGGGCAGATACGCAGTATTTT
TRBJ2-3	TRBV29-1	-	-	CSGELGAGDTQYF	TGCAGCGGCGAATTGGGGGCAGGTGATACGCAGTATTTT
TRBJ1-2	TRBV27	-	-	CASSVQQGRAGGYTF	TGTGCCAGCAGTGTCCAACAGGGTAGAGCTGGGGGCTACACCTTC
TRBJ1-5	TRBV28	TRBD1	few	CASSARAVAQGIRQPQHF	TGTGCCAGCAGTGCAAGGGCCGTGGCACAGGGGATTCGACAGCCCCAGCATTTT
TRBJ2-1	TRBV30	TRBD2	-	CAWSEWGLADNNEQFF	TGTGCCTGGAGTGAATGGGGACTAGCGGATAACAATGAGCAGTTCTTC
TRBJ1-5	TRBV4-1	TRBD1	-	CASSQQGVQPQHF	TGCGCCAGCAGCCAACAGGGGGTCCAGCCCCAGCATTTT
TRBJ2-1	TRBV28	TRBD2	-	CASSASGRTYNEQFF	TGTGCCAGCAGTGCTAGCGGGAGAACCTACAATGAGCAGTTCTTC
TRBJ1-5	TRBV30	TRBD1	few	CACSQGWQPQHF	TGTGCCTGTTCACAGGGGTGGCAGCCCCAGCATTTT
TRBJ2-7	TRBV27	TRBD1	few	CASSFQQGFIYEQYF	TGTGCCAGCAGTTTTCAACAGGGGTTCATCTACGAGCAGTACTTC
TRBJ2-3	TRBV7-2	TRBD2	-	CASSLLGAGGTSTDTQYF	TGTGCCAGCAGCTTATTAGGGGCGGGAGGTACCAGCACAGATACGCAGTATTTT
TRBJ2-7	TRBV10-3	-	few	CAITWAGYYEQYF	TGTGCCATCACGTGGGCAGGGTATTACGAGCAGTACTTC